The 28 T cell receptor beta chains given below trace back to one sample, sequenced in a study of blood T cell repertoires in COVID-19. The table came from immunoSEQ multiplex PCR; TCRdb's copy has only in-frame clones and leaves some out. This table has 150,000 to 200,000 clones, 90% appearing once. Sequencing input: peripheral blood. The receptors shown here come from a man aged 55 to 69 with active or convalescent COVID-19.

The chain couples TRBV21-1 to TRBJ2-1; the table gives TRBD2 as D, unverified against the DNA. TRBV21-1 is assigned pseudogene status. This CDR3 is 18 amino acids long. CDR3 in amino acids: CASSPRDSGRALYNEQFF. CDR3 nucleotides: TGTGCCAGCAGCCCAAGGGACAGCGGGAGGGCCTTGTACAATGAGCAGTTCTTC.

The chain has TRBV28 and TRBJ2-1; no definite D call. V dropped 3 bases and J dropped 6 bases, with 12 bases sitting between them. This CDR3 spans 14 amino acids. The V gene's germline CDR1 is MDHEN and CDR2 SYDVKM. In DNA form, the CDR3 reads TGTGCCAGCAGTTTGGTCCAGCGCTCCAATGAGCAGTTCTTC. Its protein product is CASSLVQRSNEQFF.

The chain recombines TRBV12-3 or TRBV12-4 with TRBJ1-4, with 7 bases matching TRBD1. The CDR3 runs 13 residues. The V gene end was trimmed by 3 bases and the J gene end by 8 bases; junction bases not matched to a gene: 3. The CDR3 spells CASSFDREEKLFF. In nucleotides, the CDR3 is TGTGCCAGCAGTTTTGACAGGGAGGAAAAACTGTTTTTT.

The chain joins TRBV6-5 to TRBJ1-2; D perhaps matches TRBD1 (5 bases). V lost 9 bases and J lost 5, with 19 bases in between. The CDR3 length is 14 residues. The germline gives CDR1 MNHEY, CDR2 SVGAGI. CDR3 region: CASLTVIGYYGYTF. The CDR3, as DNA: TGTGCCAGTTTGACAGTGATCGGATATTATGGCTACACCTTC.

The chain links TRBV9 to TRBJ2-7; D may be TRBD2 (5 bases). The V and J ends lost 0 bases and 2 bases respectively, with 9 bases between them. The CDR3 runs to 14 residues. CDR1 and CDR2 from the germline V gene are SGDLS and YYNGEE. CDR3 amino acids: CASSVASSTYEQYF. The CDR3 nucleotides read TGTGCCAGCAGCGTAGCTAGCAGTACCTACGAGCAGTACTTC. The variable domain in full, completed from reference TRBV9 and TRBJ2-7, reads DSGVTQTPKHLITATGQRVTLRCSPRSGDLSVYWYQQSLDQGLQFLIQYYNGEERAKGNILERFSAQQFPDLHSELNLSSLELGDSALYFCASSVASSTYEQYFGPGTRLTVT.

The chain joins TRBV6-5 to TRBJ2-3; TRBD2 matches at 12 bases. Germline V CDR1 and CDR2: MNHEY, SVGAGI. There are 14 residues in the CDR3. Losses at the gene ends were 7 bases for V and 5 bases for J; bases not matched to a gene: 4. CDR3 sequence: CASTGLAGLDTQYF. The CDR3 DNA reads as TGTGCCAGCACAGGACTAGCGGGGTTAGATACGCAGTATTTT.

The chain combines TRBV29-1 with TRBJ1-2, with 8 nucleotides matching TRBD1. The CDR3 runs to 14 residues. Germline trimming cut 6 bases from V and 0 bases from J; bases unmatched to any gene: 6. Per germline, CDR1 SQVTM and CDR2 ANQGSEA. CDR3 protein: CSVTGTGANYGYTF. CDR3 nucleotides: TGCAGCGTCACGGGGACAGGTGCTAACTATGGCTACACCTTC.

The V and J genes are TRBV19 and TRBJ2-7; TRBD2 is a possible D gene (6 bases). Trimming removed 10 bases from V and 7 bases from J, with 23 bases in between. CDR1 is LNHDA, CDR2 SQIVND, per germline (reference sequence). The CDR3 totals 14 residues. CDR3 nucleotide sequence: TGTGCCAAGGGGTGTGGCGGGGAGTGGAGGGAGCAGTACTTC. Translating it yields CAKGCGGEWREQYF.

This chain connects TRBV7-2 to TRBJ1-5; 8 nucleotides agree with TRBD1. J was trimmed by 2 bases and V by 5 bases; bases with no gene match: 8. The CDR3 spans 16 residues. CDR1 is SGHTA and CDR2 is FQGNSA in the germline V gene. CDR3 protein: CASSPWTGRGNQPQHF. The CDR3 DNA follows: TGTGCCAGCAGCCCCTGGACAGGGCGTGGCAATCAGCCCCAGCATTTT.

The chain employs TRBV3-1 (or the pseudogene TRBV3-2) and TRBJ1-5; TRBD1 agrees at 7 bases. The germline V gene has CDR1 LGHDT and CDR2 YNNKEL (reference sequence). CDR3 length: 16 residues. V was clipped by 1 base and J by 4 bases; unmatched bases: 7. CDR3 DNA sequence: TGTGCCAGCAGCCAAGGGGACAGAACAGTAAATCAGCCCCAGCATTTT. Its protein product is CASSQGDRTVNQPQHF.

This clone was found once. The chain links TRBV6-5 to TRBJ2-7; 10 bases agree with TRBD1. Germline V gene data show CDR1 as MNHEY and CDR2 as SVGAGI. Losses at the gene ends were 3 bases for V and 5 bases for J; bases not matched to a gene: 10. This CDR3 is built from 16 residues. The CDR3, as DNA: TGTGCCAGCAGTTATTCCCCCGGGACAGGGGTCCACGAGCAGTACTTC. This gives the protein CASSYSPGTGVHEQYF.

The rearrangement uses TRBV5-1 and TRBJ1-1; 7 bases match TRBD1. Unmatched junction bases numbered 9, after V lost 0 bases and J lost 4 bases. The germline V gene has CDR1 SGHRS and CDR2 YFSETQ. The CDR3 contains 16 residues. CDR3 sequence reads: CASSLGGTDGGTEAFF. The CDR3 coding sequence is TGCGCCAGCAGCTTGGGAGGGACAGATGGGGGCACTGAAGCTTTCTTT.

V and J are TRBV18 and TRBJ1-2, with a tentative D call TRBD1 (5 bases). The CDR3 runs to 14 residues. Per the germline V gene, CDR1 is KGHSH and CDR2 is LQKENI. V lost 3 bases and J lost 4, with 12 bases in between. The CDR3 is CASSPDSLLYGYTF. DNA of the CDR3: TGTGCCAGCTCACCTGACAGCCTCCTCTATGGCTACACCTTC.

The V gene is TRBV7-7, the J gene TRBJ2-2, with a tentative D call TRBD2 (5 bases). Between the trimmed V and J ends, which lost 5 bases and 0 bases, there was a span of 13 bases. The germline CDR1 and CDR2 sequences are SSHAT and FNYEAQ (reference sequence). The CDR3 has 16 residues. Written as DNA, the CDR3 is TGTGCCAGCAGCGCGCAGGAGGCCACGAACACCGGGGAGCTGTTTTTT. It specifies CASSAQEATNTGELFF.

The J gene is TRBJ2-1, the V gene TRBV12-3 or TRBV12-4, with D maybe TRBD2 (6 bases). The CDR3 totals 12 residues. The germline V and J ends were trimmed by 10 bases and 6 bases, with 13 bases remaining between them. The CDR3 sequence is CATREYGNEQFF. The DNA for the CDR3 is TGTGCCACCCGGGAGTACGGCAATGAGCAGTTCTTC.

J is TRBJ1-1 and V is TRBV5-1; D might be TRBD1 (6 bases). CDR3 length equals 14 residues. Germline V gene sequence: CDR1 SGHRS, CDR2 YFSETQ. With 5 bases removed from V and 5 bases from J, the gap between germline ends came to 16 bases. The CDR3 coding sequence is TGCGCCAGCAGAAACAGGGAAATCTCGACTGAAGCTTTCTTT. Protein sequence: CASRNREISTEAFF.

V usage is TRBV2 and J usage is TRBJ2-3; TRBD1 is a possible D gene (6 bases). Trimming cost V 6 bases and J 2 bases, with 18 bases left between them. This CDR3 contains 16 residues. Looked up from germline, CDR1 is SNHLY and CDR2 is FYNNEI. The CDR3 nucleotides read TGTGCCAGCAGGCGACAGGCCCTTTCCCCCACAGATACGCAGTATTTT. Encoded protein: CASRRQALSPTDTQYF.

The chain joins TRBV11-3 to TRBJ2-7; 7 nucleotides agree with TRBD1. V lost 5 bases, J lost 1 base, and 8 bases stayed unmatched. This CDR3 is 15 amino acids long. Germline CDR1 SGHNT, CDR2 YENEEA. The DNA of the CDR3 is TGTGCCAGCAGCCTCCGGGACAGCCCATCCTACGAGCAGTACTTC. Protein: CASSLRDSPSYEQYF.

This chain connects TRBV7-8 to TRBJ1-6; 7 bases map to TRBD1. V lost 5 bases and J lost 7; bases outside the gene matches: 11. CDR1 and CDR2 (germline): SGHVS, FQNEAQ. This CDR3 is 16 amino acids long. For the CDR3, the DNA is TGTGCCAGCAGCCCGATGAACAGGGGATCAAATTCACCCCTCCACTTT. Protein sequence: CASSPMNRGSNSPLHF.

The chain uses TRBV7-8 and TRBJ2-2; 8 nucleotides align to TRBD1. V trimming: 6 bases; J trimming: 0 bases; junction bases outside the gene matches: 3. The CDR3 extends over 15 amino acids. The germline V gene encodes CDR1 SGHVS and CDR2 FQNEAQ. The CDR3 DNA reads as TGTGCCAGCAGGGCGGGACAGGCGAACACCGGGGAGCTGTTTTTT. Its translation: CASRAGQANTGELFF.

The CDR3 bases are TGTGCCAGCAGTTACCCTTCGGGCGAGCAGTACTTC. Protein sequence: CASSYPSGEQYF. The V call is TRBV6-6, the J call TRBJ2-7; unclear D gene. The germline V gene encodes CDR1 MNHNY and CDR2 SVGAGI (reference sequence). Trimming stripped 2 bases from V and 6 bases from J, with 8 bases between. CDR3 length equals 12 residues.

Turning to this clone: Within the sample, other DNA sequences also encode this same CDR3. The CDR3 DNA is TGTGCCAGCAGCTTAGGAGGACAGGGTGAAGCTTTCTTT. This translates into CASSLGGQGEAFF. The rearrangement uses TRBV7-2 and TRBJ1-1; 8 nucleotides match TRBD1. The CDR3 covers 13 residues. CDR1 and CDR2 (germline): SGHTA, FQGNSA. J was trimmed by 7 bases and V by 1 base; bases with no gene match: 2.

This clone was counted between two and nine times. The rearrangement joins TRBV19 to TRBJ1-1; TRBD1 agrees at 7 bases. The CDR3 has 14 residues. Germline CDR1 LNHDA, CDR2 SQIVND (reference sequence). The ends lost 4 bases at V and 2 bases at J; junction bases unmatched: 4. CDR3 sequence reads: CASSKQGPNTEAFF. The CDR3 DNA sequence: TGTGCCAGTAGTAAACAGGGGCCAAACACTGAAGCTTTCTTT.

Regarding this clone: A read error may produce the germline difference seen at one junction end. The chain combines TRBV5-5 with TRBJ2-3, with 16 bases fitting TRBD2. This CDR3 is built from 16 residues. CDR1 is SGHKS and CDR2 is YYEKEE in the germline V gene (reference sequence). The CDR3 DNA reads TGTGCCAGCAGCTTGGCCGGGACTAGCGGGAGGGATAAGCAGTATTTT. Amino acids: CASSLAGTSGRDKQYF.

The rearrangement joins TRBV6-5 to TRBJ2-1, with a weak D call TRBD2 (6 bases). Trimming took 2 bases from V and 7 from J, leaving 18 bases between them. In germline, CDR1 is MNHEY, CDR2 SVGAGI. The CDR3 is made up of 16 amino acids. CDR3 DNA: TGTGCCAGCAGTTACGTGGAGGGGTCGGGCTTAAATGAGCAGTTCTTC. Its protein is CASSYVEGSGLNEQFF.

The chain carries TRBV7-2 and TRBJ2-1, with a tentative D call TRBD2 (5 bases). The V and J ends lost 5 bases and 2 bases respectively, with 13 bases between them. The germline V gene has CDR1 SGHTA and CDR2 FQGNSA. The CDR3 has 15 residues. In DNA, the CDR3 is TGTGCCAGCAGCCCCCAAAGGACTGCCTACAATGAGCAGTTCTTC. Translation: CASSPQRTAYNEQFF.

The V call is TRBV3-1 (or the pseudogene TRBV3-2), the J call TRBJ1-2; TRBD1 aligns across 8 bases. The germline V gene encodes CDR1 LGHDT and CDR2 YNNKEL (reference sequence). V lost 4 bases and J lost 6; bases outside the gene matches: 7. This CDR3 region has 14 residues. CDR3 nucleotide sequence: TGTGCCAGCAGCCGCGGGGACAGGAACCATGGCTACACCTTC. Protein sequence: CASSRGDRNHGYTF.

This chain links TRBV7-9 with TRBJ2-5, with a weak D call TRBD2 (5 bases). The CDR3 contains 15 residues. Germline values: CDR1 SEHNR, CDR2 FQNEAQ (reference sequence). The V gene lost 1 base and the J gene lost 4 bases, with 13 bases spanning the gap. The CDR3 coding sequence is TGTGCCAGCAGCTTAGTACTAGGACGTACAGAGACCCAGTACTTC. Amino acid sequence: CASSLVLGRTETQYF.